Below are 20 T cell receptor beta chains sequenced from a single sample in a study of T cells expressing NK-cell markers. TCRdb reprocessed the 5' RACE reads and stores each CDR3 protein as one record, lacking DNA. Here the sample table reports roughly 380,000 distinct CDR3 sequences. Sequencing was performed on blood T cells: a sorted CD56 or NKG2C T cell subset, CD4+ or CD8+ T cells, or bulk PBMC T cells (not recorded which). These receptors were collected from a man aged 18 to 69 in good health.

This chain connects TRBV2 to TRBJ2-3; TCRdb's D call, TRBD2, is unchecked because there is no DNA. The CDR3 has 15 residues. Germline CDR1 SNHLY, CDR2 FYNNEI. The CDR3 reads CASIWTQALTDTQYF. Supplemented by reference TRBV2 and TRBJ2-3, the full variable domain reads EPEVTQTPSHQVTQMGQEVILRCVPISNHLYFYWYRQILGQKVEFLVSFYNNEISEKSEIFDDQFSVERPDGSNFTLKIRSTKLEDSAMYFCASIWTQALTDTQYFGPGTRLTVL.

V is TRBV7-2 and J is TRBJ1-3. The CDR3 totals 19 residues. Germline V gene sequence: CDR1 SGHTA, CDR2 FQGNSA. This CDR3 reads CASSLAIQRRPGSGNTIYF.

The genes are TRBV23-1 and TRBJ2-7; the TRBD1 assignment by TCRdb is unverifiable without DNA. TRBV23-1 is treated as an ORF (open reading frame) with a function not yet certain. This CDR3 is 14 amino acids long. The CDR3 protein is CASRIPTGLAEQYF.

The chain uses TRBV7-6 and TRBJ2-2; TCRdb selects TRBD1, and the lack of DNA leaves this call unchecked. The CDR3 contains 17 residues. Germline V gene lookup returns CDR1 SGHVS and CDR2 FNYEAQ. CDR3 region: CASSLGYRGKNTGELFF.

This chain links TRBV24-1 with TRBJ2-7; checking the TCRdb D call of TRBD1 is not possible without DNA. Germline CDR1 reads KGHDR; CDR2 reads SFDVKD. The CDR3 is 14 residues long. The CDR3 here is CATSMTGDGYEQYF.

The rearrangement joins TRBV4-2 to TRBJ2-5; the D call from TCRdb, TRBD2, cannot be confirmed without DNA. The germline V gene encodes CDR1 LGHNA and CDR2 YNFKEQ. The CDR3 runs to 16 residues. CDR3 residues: CASSQGTSGGPETQYF.

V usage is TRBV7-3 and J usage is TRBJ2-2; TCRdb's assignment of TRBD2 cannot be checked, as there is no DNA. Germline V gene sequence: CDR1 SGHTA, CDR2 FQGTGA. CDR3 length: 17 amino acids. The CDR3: CASSLTIRELDTGELFF.

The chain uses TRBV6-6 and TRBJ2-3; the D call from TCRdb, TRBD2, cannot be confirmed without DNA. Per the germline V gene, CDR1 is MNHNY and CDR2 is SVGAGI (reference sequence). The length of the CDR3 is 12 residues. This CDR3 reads CASSGGGDTQYF.

CDR3 region: CAISERLAGENIQYF. This sequence joins TRBV10-3 and TRBJ2-4; TCRdb names TRBD2, which stays unverified in the absence of DNA. Germline values: CDR1 ENHRY, CDR2 SYGVKD. The CDR3 consists of 15 residues.

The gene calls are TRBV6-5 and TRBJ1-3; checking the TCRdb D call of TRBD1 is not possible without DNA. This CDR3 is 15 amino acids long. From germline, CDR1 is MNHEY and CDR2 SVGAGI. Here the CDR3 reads CASSYSQGQGNTIYF.

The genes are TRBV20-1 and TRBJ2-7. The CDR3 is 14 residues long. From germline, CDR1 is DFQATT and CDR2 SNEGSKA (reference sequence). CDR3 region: CSARRQVLNDEQYF.

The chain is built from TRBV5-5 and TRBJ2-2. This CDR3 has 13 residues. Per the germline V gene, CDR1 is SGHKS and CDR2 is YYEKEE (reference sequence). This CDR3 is CASSLARSGELFF.

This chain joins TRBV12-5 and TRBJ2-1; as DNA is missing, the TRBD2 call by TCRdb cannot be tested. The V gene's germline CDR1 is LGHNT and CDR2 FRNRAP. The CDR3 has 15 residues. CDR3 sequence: CASGQLASSYNEQFF.

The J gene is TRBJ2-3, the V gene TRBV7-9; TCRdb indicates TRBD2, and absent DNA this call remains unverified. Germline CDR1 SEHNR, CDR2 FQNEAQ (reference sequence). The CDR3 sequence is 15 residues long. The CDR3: CASSLGGALLDTQYF.

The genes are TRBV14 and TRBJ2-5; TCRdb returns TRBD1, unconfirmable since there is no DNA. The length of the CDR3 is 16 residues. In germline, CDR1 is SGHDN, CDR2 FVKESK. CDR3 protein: CASSQDWTGRRETQYF.

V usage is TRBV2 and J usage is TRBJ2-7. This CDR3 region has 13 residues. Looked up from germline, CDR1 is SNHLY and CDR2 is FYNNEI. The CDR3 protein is CASRAPSSYEQYF.

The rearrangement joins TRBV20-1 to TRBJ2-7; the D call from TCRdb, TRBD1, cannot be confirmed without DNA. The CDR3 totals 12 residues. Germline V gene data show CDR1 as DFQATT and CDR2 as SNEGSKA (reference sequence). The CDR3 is CSAPLPGGEQYF.

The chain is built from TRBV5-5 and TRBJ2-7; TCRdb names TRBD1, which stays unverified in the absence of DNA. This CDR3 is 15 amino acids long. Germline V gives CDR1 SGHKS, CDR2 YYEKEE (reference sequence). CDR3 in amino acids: CASSLLGDSSYEQYF.

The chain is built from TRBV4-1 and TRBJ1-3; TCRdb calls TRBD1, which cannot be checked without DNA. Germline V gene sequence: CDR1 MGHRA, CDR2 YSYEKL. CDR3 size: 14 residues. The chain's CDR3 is CASSNRAAGNTIYF.

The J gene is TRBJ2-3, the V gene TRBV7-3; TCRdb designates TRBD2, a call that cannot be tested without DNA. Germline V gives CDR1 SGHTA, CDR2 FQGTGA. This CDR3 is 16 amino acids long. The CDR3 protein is CASSANRDYSTDTQYF.